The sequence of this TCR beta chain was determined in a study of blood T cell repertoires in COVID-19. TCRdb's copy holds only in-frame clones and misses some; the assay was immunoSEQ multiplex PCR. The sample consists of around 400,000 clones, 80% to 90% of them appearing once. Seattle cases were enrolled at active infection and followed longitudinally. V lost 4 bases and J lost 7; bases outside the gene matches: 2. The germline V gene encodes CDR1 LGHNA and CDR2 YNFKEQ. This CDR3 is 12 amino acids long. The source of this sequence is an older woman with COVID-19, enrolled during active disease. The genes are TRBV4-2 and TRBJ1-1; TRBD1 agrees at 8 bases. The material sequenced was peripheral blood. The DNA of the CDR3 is TGTGCCAGCAGCCTACAGGGGGGTGAAGCTTTCTTT. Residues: CASSLQGGEAFF.